These 25 T cell receptor beta chains were sequenced from one sample in a study of identical twins. TCRdb reprocessed the 5' RACE reads via MiXCR and lists one record per CDR3 protein. This table holds around 1.7 million distinct CDR3 sequences, less than 35% found once. What was sequenced was cord blood. The receptor set was obtained from a newborn girl in good health.

This clonotype was observed at least ten times. The J gene is TRBJ1-2, the V gene TRBV27; 8 bases are shared with TRBD1. With V trimmed by 2 bases and J by 3 bases, 2 bases remained unmatched. This CDR3 has 14 amino acids. Per germline, CDR1 MNHEY and CDR2 SMNVEV (reference sequence). The CDR3 reads CASSLADRDYGYTF. As DNA, the CDR3 is TGTGCCAGCAGTTTAGCGGACAGGGACTATGGCTACACCTTC.

This clonotype was observed a few times. The chain combines TRBV7-2 with TRBJ2-2; 15 nucleotides align to TRBD2. V gave up 1 base and J gave up 6 bases; unmatched junction bases: 0. CDR1 and CDR2 from the germline V gene are SGHTA and FQGNSA. The CDR3 has 16 residues. The CDR3 nucleotides are TGTGCCAGCAGCTTAGGGACTAGCGGGAGGGCCGGGGAGCTGTTTTTT. Translation: CASSLGTSGRAGELFF.

This chain links TRBV10-3 with TRBJ2-3, with unresolved D. Germline CDR1 reads ENHRY; CDR2 reads SYGVKD. The CDR3 extends over 18 amino acids. V lost 10 bases, J lost 0 bases, and 26 bases lay in between. This CDR3 reads CATGWRRILRTSTDTQYF. Written as DNA, the CDR3 is TGTGCCACCGGGTGGCGCAGGATCCTACGAACTAGCACAGATACGCAGTATTTT.

The genes are TRBV5-1 and TRBJ2-3; D may be TRBD2 (5 bases). V was pared by 0 bases and J by 1 base, with 12 bases between. CDR3 length equals 16 residues. Germline V gene lookup returns CDR1 SGHRS and CDR2 YFSETQ. CDR3 residues: CASSLDRAGRTDTQYF. The CDR3 bases are TGCGCCAGCAGCTTGGATCGGGCGGGTCGCACAGATACGCAGTATTTT.

The rearrangement joins TRBV6-4 to TRBJ2-3, with TRBD2 as a possible D gene (6 bases). The CDR3 loop spans 15 amino acids. CDR1 is MRHNA and CDR2 is SNTAGT in the germline V gene. V lost 4 bases to trimming and J lost 4 bases, with 15 bases between them. The CDR3 loop is CASSVYPSVADTQYF. CDR3 sequence (DNA): TGTGCCAGCAGTGTTTACCCTAGCGTGGCAGATACGCAGTATTTT.

A few counts support this clonotype. The V call is TRBV10-3, the J call TRBJ2-7; maybe TRBD1 (5 bases). The V gene's germline CDR1 is ENHRY and CDR2 SYGVKD. The length of the CDR3 is 15 residues. With 6 bases removed from V and 7 bases from J, the gap between germline ends came to 22 bases. The CDR3 loop reads CAIRNRTQLIPEQYF. CDR3 DNA: TGTGCCATCAGGAACAGGACCCAACTTATACCGGAGCAGTACTTC.

The gene calls are TRBV4-2 and TRBJ1-4; TRBD1 is a possible D gene (5 bases). Trimming cost V 1 base and J 5 bases, with 8 bases left between them. Germline values: CDR1 LGHNA, CDR2 YNFKEQ. There are 14 residues in the CDR3. CDR3 sequence (DNA): TGTGCCAGCAGCCAAGGGTGGACAAATGAAAAACTGTTTTTT. Its protein product is CASSQGWTNEKLFF.

This rearrangement joins TRBV25-1 to TRBJ2-7; TRBD2 might be the D (7 bases). V was clipped by 4 bases and J by 7 bases, with 17 bases between them. Per germline, CDR1 MGHDK and CDR2 SYGVNS. The CDR3 loop spans 14 amino acids. CDR3 region: CASSGGGVSREQYF. CDR3 in DNA: TGTGCCAGCAGTGGGGGGGGCGTTTCGAGAGAGCAGTACTTC.

This clonotype was detected only a few times. One junction end does not reproduce the germline sequence, and a read error may be involved. The chain uses TRBV7-9 and TRBJ1-2; the D is unclear. The CDR3 sequence is 10 residues long. CDR1 is SEHNR, CDR2 FQNEAQ, per germline (reference sequence). The CDR3: CSSSLEGYTF. CDR3 sequence (DNA): TGTTCCAGCAGCTTAGAAGGCTACACCTTC.

A word on this clonotype: One base away lies a much larger clone, so this may be a sequencing read error. The gene calls are TRBV29-1 and TRBJ2-5, with D perhaps matching TRBD2 (5 bases). Between the trimmed V and J ends, which lost 3 bases and 11 bases, there was a span of 16 bases. The CDR3 contains 12 residues. Germline loops: CDR1 SQVTM, CDR2 ANQGSEA. The CDR3 loop is CSVDLTLGEQYF. CDR3 bases: TGCAGCGTTGATCTGACTCTCGGGGAGCAGTACTTC.

This clonotype was seen at least ten times. The CDR3, as DNA: TGTGCCAGCAGGCTTACAGGGGAGGTCTACGAGCAGTACTTC. It codes for CASRLTGEVYEQYF. This chain links TRBV28 with TRBJ2-7; tentatively, D is TRBD1 (7 bases). Deletions cut 6 bases from V and 3 bases from J, with 15 bases between. Per germline, CDR1 MDHEN and CDR2 SYDVKM. There are 14 residues in the CDR3.

This clonotype has a count of ten or more. This chain links TRBV18 with TRBJ2-5; 8 nucleotides match TRBD1. J gave up 1 base and V 8 bases, and 6 bases lay outside the gene matches. CDR3 length equals 14 residues. Germline-derived CDR1 and CDR2 are KGHSH and LQKENI. CDR3 in DNA: TGTGCCAGCAGTCCGGACAGGGTCCAAGAGACCCAGTACTTC. As protein: CASSPDRVQETQYF.

This clonotype was detected a few times. V gene TRBV11-2 combines with J gene TRBJ2-3; the D gene could be TRBD1 or TRBD2 (6 bases each). Trimming stripped 1 base from V and 12 bases from J, with 29 bases between. This CDR3 region has 18 residues. Germline values: CDR1 SGHAT, CDR2 FQNNGV. The CDR3, as DNA: TGTGCCAGCAGCTTAGGTCCGGCCGGAGTCAACGGGGGCCAGATTCAGTATTTT. This gives the protein CASSLGPAGVNGGQIQYF.

This clonotype appeared a few times. The rearrangement joins TRBV7-9 to TRBJ2-7; D is perhaps TRBD1 or TRBD2 (5 bases each). This CDR3 is 14 amino acids long. V was cut by 2 bases and J by 9 bases, with 17 bases left in between. Germline values: CDR1 SEHNR, CDR2 FQNEAQ (reference sequence). This CDR3 reads CASSLLQGPRGQYF. DNA for the CDR3: TGTGCCAGCAGCTTACTCCAGGGCCCTCGGGGGCAGTACTTC.

This clonotype was counted between two and nine times. This rearrangement joins TRBV5-1 to TRBJ1-2, with 7 bases identical to TRBD1. The germline V gene encodes CDR1 SGHRS and CDR2 YFSETQ. The CDR3 contains 16 residues. The junction had 5 bases not matched to a gene; V was cut back by 0 bases and J by 0 bases. As DNA, the CDR3 is TGCGCCAGCAGCTTGGGGCACAGGGGAACTAACTATGGCTACACCTTC. It is translated as CASSLGHRGTNYGYTF.

This clonotype was seen a few times. V and J are TRBV20-1 and TRBJ2-6; D is uncertain. This CDR3 comprises 14 residues. The germline V gene has CDR1 DFQATT and CDR2 SNEGSKA (reference sequence). V lost 5 bases and J 0 bases, leaving 8 bases between the germline ends. CDR3 protein: CSAQESSGANVLTF. CDR3 sequence (DNA): TGCAGTGCTCAAGAAAGCTCTGGGGCCAACGTCCTGACTTTC.

V usage is TRBV5-1 and J usage is TRBJ1-5; D is ambiguous. There are 14 residues in the CDR3. Deletions cut 1 base from V and 7 bases from J, with 12 bases between. CDR1 SGHRS and CDR2 YFSETQ come from the germline V gene. DNA for the CDR3: TGCGCCAGCAGCTTGCTGGGAATGTGGCAGCCCCAGCATTTT. It specifies CASSLLGMWQPQHF.

This chain links TRBV11-2 with TRBJ2-3; TRBD2 matches 9 bases. The junction had 8 bases not matched to a gene; V was cut back by 0 bases and J by 1 base. Germline V lookup: CDR1 SGHAT, CDR2 FQNNGV. The CDR3 is made up of 18 amino acids. The chain's CDR3 is CASSLDSSSGGGTDTQYF. The CDR3 region has the DNA TGTGCCAGCAGCTTAGATAGTAGTAGCGGGGGTGGCACAGATACGCAGTATTTT.

The V and J genes are TRBV11-1 and TRBJ2-4; 8 bases align to TRBD2. With the DNA end fitting TRBJ2-5 better, the J assignment may be wrong. Per germline, CDR1 SGHAT and CDR2 FQDESV (reference sequence). There are 16 residues in the CDR3. The CDR3 region has the DNA TGTGCCAGCAGCTTCCCAGGACTAGCCGGTGGAGAGACCCAGTACTTC. Translated: CASSFPGLAGGETQYF.

This clonotype has a count of ten or more. The J gene is TRBJ2-7, the V gene TRBV10-3; 11 bases map to TRBD2. V lost 6 bases, J lost 4 bases, and 5 bases stayed unmatched. The germline gives CDR1 ENHRY, CDR2 SYGVKD. CDR3 size: 14 residues. The CDR3 DNA sequence: TGTGCCATCAGGCACACTAGCGGGAGTTACGAGCAGTACTTC. Translated, it gives CAIRHTSGSYEQYF.

This chain's CDR3 is CASSPSLLDLNTGELFF. The DNA of the CDR3 is TGTGCCAGCAGCCCATCCTTACTGGACCTTAACACCGGGGAGCTGTTTTTT. The chain employs TRBV4-2 and TRBJ2-2, with D unresolved. CDR3 length: 17 amino acids. Germline V lookup: CDR1 LGHNA, CDR2 YNFKEQ. With 4 bases removed from V and 2 bases from J, the gap between germline ends came to 17 bases.

This clonotype was seen only once. The gene calls are TRBV6-4 and TRBJ1-2, with D possibly matching TRBD1 (5 bases). The germline V gene encodes CDR1 MRHNA and CDR2 SNTAGT. V was shortened by 2 bases and J by 8 bases, with 12 bases between the two germline ends. This CDR3 has 13 residues. In DNA form, the CDR3 reads TGTGCCAGCAGTGACCAGGGTCGTGGGGGCTACACCTTC. This encodes CASSDQGRGGYTF.

Ten or more counts support this clonotype. The chain carries TRBV5-1 and TRBJ2-1; TRBD2 might be the D (6 bases). Germline CDR1 SGHRS, CDR2 YFSETQ. Trimming cost V 0 bases and J 10 bases, with 11 bases left between them. This CDR3 is built from 13 residues. CDR3 DNA sequence: TGCGCCAGCAGCTTGGCTCTAGCGATCGAGCAGTTCTTC. Protein sequence: CASSLALAIEQFF.

This clonotype appeared a few times. V usage is TRBV5-1 and J usage is TRBJ2-5, with D uncertain. The V and J ends lost 3 bases and 5 bases respectively, with 11 bases between them. This CDR3 has 13 amino acids. The germline gives CDR1 SGHRS, CDR2 YFSETQ. The CDR3 DNA follows: TGCGCCAGCAGCTCGGAGAGTCGGGAGACCCAGTACTTC. This encodes CASSSESRETQYF.

Concerning this clonotype itself: The junction departs from the called germline gene at one end, perhaps through a read error. This chain joins TRBV6-2 or TRBV6-3 and TRBJ2-1; D is undetermined. CDR3 size: 11 residues. Per germline, CDR1 MNHEY and CDR2 SVGEGT. CDR3 amino acids: CASIYSHKQFF. The CDR3 nucleotides are TGTGCCAGCATTTACTCACATAAGCAGTTCTTC.